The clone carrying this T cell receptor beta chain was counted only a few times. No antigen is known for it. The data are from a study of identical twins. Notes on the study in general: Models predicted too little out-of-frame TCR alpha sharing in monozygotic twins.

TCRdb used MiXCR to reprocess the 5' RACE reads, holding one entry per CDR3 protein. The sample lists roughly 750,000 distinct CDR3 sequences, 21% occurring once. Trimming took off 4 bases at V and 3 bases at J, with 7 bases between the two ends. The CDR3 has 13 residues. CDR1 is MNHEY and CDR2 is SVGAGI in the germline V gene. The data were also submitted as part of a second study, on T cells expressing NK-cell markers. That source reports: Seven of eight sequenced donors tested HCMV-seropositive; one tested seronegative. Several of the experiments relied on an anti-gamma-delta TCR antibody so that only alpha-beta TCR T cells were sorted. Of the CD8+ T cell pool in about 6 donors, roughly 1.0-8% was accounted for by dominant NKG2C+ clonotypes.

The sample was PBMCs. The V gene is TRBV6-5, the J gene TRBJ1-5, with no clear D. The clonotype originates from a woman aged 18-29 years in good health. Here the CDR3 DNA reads TGTGCCAGCAGTTCTTTTAACAATCAGCCCCAGCATTTT. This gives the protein CASSSFNNQPQHF.